This TCR beta chain was retrieved from a study of T cell responses to AZD1222 COVID-19 vaccine. The CDR3 is 14 residues long. Trimming cost V 8 bases and J 3 bases; bases outside gene matches: 10. CDR1 MGHDK and CDR2 SYGVNS come from the germline V gene. Sequencing used immunoSEQ multiplex PCR; TCRdb keeps in-frame clones, though not all of them. The repertoire holds 75,000 to 100,000 clones, with over 75% as singletons. Comments on this clone: The target antigen is unknown.

Study-level findings and limits: White British ancestry dominated among donors, who included more females, and clonal diversity was possibly underestimated.

This sample comprised peripheral blood, obtained on day 0 of AZD1222 vaccination. This chain connects TRBV25-1 to TRBJ2-7; the match to TRBD2 covers 7 bases. This TCR was sampled from an adult in good health. CDR3 nucleotide sequence: TGTGCCAGCCAGCCCAGCGGGATAAGCTACGAGCAGTACTTC. This gives the protein CASQPSGISYEQYF.